Listed below are T cell receptor beta chains from one sample, sequenced in a study of cytomegalovirus exposure and HLA in healthy donors. The protocol was immunoSEQ multiplex PCR, while the TCRdb copy is restricted to in-frame clones and leaves out a portion. This sample has 200,000 to 250,000 clones, with around 90% found just once. The sample taken for sequencing was PBMCs. These TCRs come from a woman under 30 in good health and CMV-seropositive. Both conserved end residues are part of each CDR3. A D gene is named only where the DNA matches it firmly. Not all rows give a size; the values are once, few, many and, for expanded clones, a class.

>TRBJ2-1|NA|NA|TRBV5-4
TGTGCCAGCAGCTTAACAACAGAATACAATGAGCAGTTCTTC
CASSLTTEYNEQFF
>TRBJ2-1|NA|TRBD2|TRBV27
TGTGCCAGCAGTTTGGGAACTAGCGGATACAATGAGCAGTTCTTC
CASSLGTSGYNEQFF
>TRBJ1-1|NA|NA|TRBV10-3
TGTGCCATCAGTCCCGGGTACTACACTGAAGCTTTCTTT
CAISPGYYTEAFF
>TRBJ1-3|NA|NA|TRBV27
TGTGCCAGCGGCCAACCGGGGGACTCTGGAAACACCATATATTTT
CASGQPGDSGNTIYF
>TRBJ1-2|NA|NA|TRBV4-1
TGCGCCAGCAGCCAAGAGAGAGGAATTAACTATGGCTACACCTTC
CASSQERGINYGYTF
>TRBJ2-1|NA|NA|TRBV27
TGTGCCAGCAGTCCATCAGACATTTCCTACAATGAGCAGTTCTTC
CASSPSDISYNEQFF
>TRBJ1-2|NA|NA|TRBV5-6
TGTGCCAGCAGCTGGGGGGGGACCCGTGGCTACACCTTC
CASSWGGTRGYTF
>TRBJ2-7|NA|TRBD1|TRBV5-1
TGCGCCAGCAGCGACTCCGGGACAGACGAGCAGTACTTC
CASSDSGTDEQYF
>TRBJ2-5|NA|NA|TRBV5-6
TGTGCCAGCAGCTTGGGCGGAGTCGGTTTGAAGACCCAGTACTTC
CASSLGGVGLKTQYF
>TRBJ2-1|NA|TRBD2|TRBV7-9
TGTGCCAGCAGCTTATACCCCTCCGGGACTAGCGGGAGGGCCAATGAGCAGTTCTTC
CASSLYPSGTSGRANEQFF
>TRBJ1-2|NA|TRBD1|TRBV5-4
TGTGCCAGCAGCTTGGACAGGGGGTCCAACTATGGCTACACCTTC
CASSLDRGSNYGYTF
>TRBJ1-1|NA|NA|TRBV28
TGTGCCAGCAGTTCCTCAGGCACTGAAGCTTTCTTT
CASSSSGTEAFF
>TRBJ2-3|NA|TRBD2|TRBV9
TGTGCCAGCAGCGTAGTGGGGAGGGCCTCGGATACGCAGTATTTT
CASSVVGRASDTQYF
>TRBJ2-1|NA|NA|TRBV7-9
TGTGCCAGCAGCCTTGACTCCCCGCCGTTCTTC
CASSLDSPPFF
>TRBJ1-1|few|NA|TRBV7-8
TGTGCCAGCAGGAGACAGCAGAACACTGAAGCTTTCTTT
CASRRQQNTEAFF
>TRBJ2-1|NA|TRBD2|TRBV4-1
TGCGCCAGCAGCCAAGTCGGGACTAGCTACGAAGCTGAGCAGTTCTTC
CASSQVGTSYEAEQFF
>TRBJ2-5|few|NA|TRBV27
TGTGCCAGCAGTTTTGGGAGGTTAGAGACCCAGTACTTC
CASSFGRLETQYF
>TRBJ2-1|NA|NA|TRBV5-1
TGCGCCAGCAGCTTGCAGGGTGAGTTGGGCGATGAGCAGTTCTTC
CASSLQGELGDEQFF
>TRBJ1-2|NA|NA|TRBV7-8
TGTGCCAGCAGCTCCCTAGGGGGATCAAACTATGGCTACACCTTC
CASSSLGGSNYGYTF
>TRBJ2-1|NA|NA|TRBV30
TGTGCCTGGAGTGTTTTGGAGGGAGGCCCCCTCTACAATGAGCAGTTCTTC
CAWSVLEGGPLYNEQFF
>TRBJ2-7|NA|NA|TRBV5-1
TGCGCCAGCAGCGATCGTTTAGGGGGCTACGAGCAGTACTTC
CASSDRLGGYEQYF
>TRBJ1-5|NA|NA|TRBV28
TGTGCCAGCAGTTTCCGGGAATTTAGCAATCAGCCCCAGCATTTT
CASSFREFSNQPQHF
>TRBJ1-1|NA|TRBD1|TRBV19
TGTGCCAGCGGAGGGGGCTGGAGGAACACTGAAGCTTTCTTT
CASGGGWRNTEAFF
>TRBJ2-3|NA|TRBD2|TRBV9
TGTGCCAGCAGCGTAGCGCCGGGAGGGCGAACAGATACGCAGTATTTT
CASSVAPGGRTDTQYF
>TRBJ1-2|NA|NA|TRBV27
TGTGCCAGCAGTCCCCCAGGCGTGGCAGGAGGCTACACCTTC
CASSPPGVAGGYTF
>TRBJ2-3|NA|NA|TRBV27
TGTGCCAGCAGTTTAGGGGGGGGCTCTAGCACAGATACGCAGTATTTT
CASSLGGGSSTDTQYF
>TRBJ1-1|NA|TRBD1|TRBV28
TGTGCCAGCAGTAATACAGGGGGAAGACTCTATGCTTTCTTT
CASSNTGGRLYAFF
>TRBJ2-7|NA|NA|TRBV6-1
TGTGCCAGCAGTCCTTCCTACGAGCAGTACTTC
CASSPSYEQYF
>TRBJ2-5|NA|TRBD2|TRBV28
TGTGCCAGCAGTTTTTTCTACCCGCCAACTAGCGGGAGAGCCGTATCAGAGACCCAGTACTTC
CASSFFYPPTSGRAVSETQYF
>TRBJ1-2|NA|TRBD1|TRBV27
TGTGCCAGCAGACCCGGGACAGGACAGCATTATGGCTACACCTTC
CASRPGTGQHYGYTF
>TRBJ2-7|NA|TRBD2|TRBV5-1
TGCGCCAGCAGCCTTGCCGGGACTAGCGGGGGCTCCTACGAGCAGTACTTC
CASSLAGTSGGSYEQYF
>TRBJ1-2|few|TRBD1|TRBV6-5
TGTGCCACCGGAAGGGACAGCCACTACGCCGGCTACACCTTC
CATGRDSHYAGYTF
>TRBJ1-2|few|TRBD1|TRBV11-2
TGTGCCAGCAGCTTCCTCCCGGGACAGGGGGACTATGGCTACACCTTC
CASSFLPGQGDYGYTF
>TRBJ1-1|NA|TRBD1|TRBV5-1
TGCGCCAGCAGCGTAACAGGGGGCACTGAAGCTTTCTTT
CASSVTGGTEAFF
>TRBJ2-7|NA|NA|TRBV6-6
TGTGCCAGCAGTTACTCTAACACCGTCTACGAGCAGTACTTC
CASSYSNTVYEQYF
>TRBJ2-1|NA|TRBD2|TRBV7-9
TGTGCCAGCAGCTCAAGCGGGAGAGCCTACTACAATGAGCAGTTCTTC
CASSSSGRAYYNEQFF
>TRBJ2-3|NA|NA|TRBV7-8
TGTGCCAGCAGCTCTTTCCTGACAGATACGCAGTATTTT
CASSSFLTDTQYF
>TRBJ1-4|NA|NA|TRBV28
TGTGCCAGCACCATACCCCGAAACAGAGAAAAACTGTTTTTT
CASTIPRNREKLFF
>TRBJ2-2|NA|NA|TRBV7-7
TGTGCCAGCAGCCCGGGGGAGTCCGGGGAGCTGTTTTTT
CASSPGESGELFF
>TRBJ2-3|NA|NA|TRBV27
TGTGCCAGCAGTTTCAGGGGCGGAGATACGCAGTATTTT
CASSFRGGDTQYF
>TRBJ2-3|NA|NA|TRBV15
TGTGCCACCAGCAGAAACGGGCAGGGCGCAGATACGCAGTATTTT
CATSRNGQGADTQYF
>TRBJ2-1|NA|NA|TRBV2
TGTGCCAGCAGATCGGGGGGCCTATACGTCTCCTACAATGAGCAGTTCTTC
CASRSGGLYVSYNEQFF
>TRBJ1-3|NA|NA|TRBV29-1
TGCAGCGTTGAAGCGGGGGTTTCCTCTGGAAACACCATATATTTT
CSVEAGVSSGNTIYF
>TRBJ2-1|NA|TRBD2|TRBV7-9
TGTGCCAGCAGCTTAGGCTGGGATAGCGGGAGGGATGAGCAGTTCTTC
CASSLGWDSGRDEQFF
>TRBJ2-7|NA|TRBD1|TRBV27
TGTGCCAGCAGTTTATATGGGACAGGGGCACCGTACGAGCAGTACTTC
CASSLYGTGAPYEQYF
>TRBJ1-1|NA|NA|TRBV6-1
TGTGCCAGCAGTGGGACAGCGAACACTGAAGCTTTCTTT
CASSGTANTEAFF
>TRBJ1-1|NA|NA|TRBV5-3
TGTGCCAGAAGCTTGAGCGGAATGAACACTGAAGCTTTCTTT
CARSLSGMNTEAFF
>TRBJ2-7|NA|TRBD1|TRBV19
TGTGCCAGTAGTAGAACCGGGACAGGGAACGAGCAGTACTTC
CASSRTGTGNEQYF
>TRBJ1-1|many|NA|TRBV6-5
TGTGCCAGCAGACCCAGTAACACTGAAGCTTTCTTT
CASRPSNTEAFF
>TRBJ2-5|NA|TRBD1|TRBV2
TGTGCCAGCAGTGGCCAGACAGGGCAAGAGACCCAGTACTTC
CASSGQTGQETQYF
>TRBJ2-7|NA|NA|TRBV4-1
TGCGCCAGCAGCCAAGGCGGGACTTCCGCGAAATACGAGCAGTACTTC
CASSQGGTSAKYEQYF
>TRBJ2-7|NA|NA|TRBV14
TGTGCCAGCAGCCAAGAACAGGTTTCCTACGAGCAGTACTTC
CASSQEQVSYEQYF
>TRBJ2-1|NA|NA|TRBV28
TGTGCCAGCAGTCCGCGACAGGAATTTGGCTCCTACAATGAGCAGTTCTTC
CASSPRQEFGSYNEQFF
>TRBJ2-7|NA|NA|TRBV28
TGTGCCAGCAGTGCTGACAGGTCCCTCTCCTACGAGCAGTACTTC
CASSADRSLSYEQYF